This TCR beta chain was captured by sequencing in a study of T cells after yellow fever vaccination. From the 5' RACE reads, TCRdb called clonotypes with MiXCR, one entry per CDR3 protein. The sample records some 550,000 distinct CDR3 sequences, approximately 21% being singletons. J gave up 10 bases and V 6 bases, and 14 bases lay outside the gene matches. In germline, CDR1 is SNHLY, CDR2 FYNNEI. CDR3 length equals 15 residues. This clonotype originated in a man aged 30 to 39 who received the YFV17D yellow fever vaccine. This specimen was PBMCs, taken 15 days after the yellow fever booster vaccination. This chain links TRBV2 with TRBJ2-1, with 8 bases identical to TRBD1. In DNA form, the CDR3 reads TGTGCCAGCAGCTCCGACAGGGGAAGGGGATTCGAGCAGTTCTTC. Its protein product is CASSSDRGRGFEQFF.